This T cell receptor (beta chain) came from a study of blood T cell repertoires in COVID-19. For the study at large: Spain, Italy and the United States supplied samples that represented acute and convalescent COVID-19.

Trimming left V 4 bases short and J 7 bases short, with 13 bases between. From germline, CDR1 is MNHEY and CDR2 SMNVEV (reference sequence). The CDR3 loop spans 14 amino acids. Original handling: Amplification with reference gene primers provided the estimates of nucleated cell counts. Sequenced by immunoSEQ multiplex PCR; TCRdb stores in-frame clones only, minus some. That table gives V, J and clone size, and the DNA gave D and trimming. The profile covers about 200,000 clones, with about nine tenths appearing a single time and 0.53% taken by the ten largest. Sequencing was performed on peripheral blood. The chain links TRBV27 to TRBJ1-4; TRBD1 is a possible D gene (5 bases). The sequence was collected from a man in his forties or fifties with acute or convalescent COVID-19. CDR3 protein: CASSYDRGGEKLFF. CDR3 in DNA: TGTGCCAGCAGTTACGATCGGGGGGGTGAAAAACTGTTTTTT.